This TCR beta chain was identified in a study of early T cells in non-severe SARS-CoV-2 infection. TCRdb itself ran the 5' RACE reads through MiXCR, one entry per CDR3 protein. The sample gives approximately 66,000 distinct CDR3 sequences, around 13% of which show up once; roughly 4.5% is in the top ten. V was cut by 2 bases and J by 1 base, with 9 bases left in between. CDR1 and CDR2 from the germline V gene are GTSNPN and SVGIG (reference sequence). The length of the CDR3 is 13 residues. The TCR was taken from an adult who was a healthcare worker with PCR-confirmed SARS-CoV-2 infection or an uninfected control (not recorded which). The chain recombines TRBV30 with TRBJ2-7; D not resolved. Sequenced: whole blood. This CDR3 reads CAWSSGPSYEQYF. In DNA form, the CDR3 reads TGTGCCTGGAGTTCTGGGCCTTCCTACGAGCAGTACTTC.